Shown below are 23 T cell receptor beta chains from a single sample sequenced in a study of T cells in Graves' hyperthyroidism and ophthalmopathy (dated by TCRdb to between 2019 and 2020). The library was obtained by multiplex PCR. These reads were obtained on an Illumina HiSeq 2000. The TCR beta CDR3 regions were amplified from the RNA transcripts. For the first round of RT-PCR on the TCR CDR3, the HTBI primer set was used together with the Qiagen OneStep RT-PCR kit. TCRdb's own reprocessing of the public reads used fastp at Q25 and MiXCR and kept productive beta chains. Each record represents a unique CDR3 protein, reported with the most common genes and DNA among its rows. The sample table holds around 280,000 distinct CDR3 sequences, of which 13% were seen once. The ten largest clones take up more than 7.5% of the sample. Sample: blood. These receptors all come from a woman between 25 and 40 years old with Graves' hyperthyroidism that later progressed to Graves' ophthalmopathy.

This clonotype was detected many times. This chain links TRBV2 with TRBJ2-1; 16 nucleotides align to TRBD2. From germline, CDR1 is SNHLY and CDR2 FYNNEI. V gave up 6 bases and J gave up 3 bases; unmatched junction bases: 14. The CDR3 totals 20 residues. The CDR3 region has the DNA TGTGCCAGCAGACAGAAGGGGGGGACTAGCGGGAGGGCCTTCTACAATGAGCAGTTCTTC. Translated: CASRQKGGTSGRAFYNEQFF.

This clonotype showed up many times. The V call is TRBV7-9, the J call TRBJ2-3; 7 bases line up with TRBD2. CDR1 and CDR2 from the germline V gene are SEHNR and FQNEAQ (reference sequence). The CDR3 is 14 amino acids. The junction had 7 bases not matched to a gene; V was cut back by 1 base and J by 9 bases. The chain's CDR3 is CASSLDPRGRTQYF. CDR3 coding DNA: TGTGCCAGCAGCTTAGACCCGCGGGGGAGGACGCAGTATTTT.

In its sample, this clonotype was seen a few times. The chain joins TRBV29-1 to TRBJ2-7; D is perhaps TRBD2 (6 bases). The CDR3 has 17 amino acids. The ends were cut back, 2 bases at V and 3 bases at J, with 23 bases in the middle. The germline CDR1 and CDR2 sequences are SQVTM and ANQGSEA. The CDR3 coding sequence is TGCAGCGTTGAAAGAATTCGTCCCACTAGCCGACGCTACGAGCAGTACTTC. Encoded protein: CSVERIRPTSRRYEQYF.

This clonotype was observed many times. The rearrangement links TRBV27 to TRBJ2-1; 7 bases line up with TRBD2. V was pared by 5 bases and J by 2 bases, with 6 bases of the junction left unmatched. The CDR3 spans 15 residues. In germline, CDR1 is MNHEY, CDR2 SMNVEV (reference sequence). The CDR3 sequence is CASSLIAGTYNEQFF. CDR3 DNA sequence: TGTGCCAGCAGTCTGATAGCGGGTACCTACAATGAGCAGTTCTTC.

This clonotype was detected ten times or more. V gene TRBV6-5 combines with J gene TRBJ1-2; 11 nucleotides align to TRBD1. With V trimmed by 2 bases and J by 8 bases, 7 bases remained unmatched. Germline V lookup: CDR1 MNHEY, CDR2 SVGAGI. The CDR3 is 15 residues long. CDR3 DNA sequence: TGTGCCAGCAGTTACCTGGGGACAGGGGGAGAGGGCTACACCTTC. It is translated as CASSYLGTGGEGYTF.

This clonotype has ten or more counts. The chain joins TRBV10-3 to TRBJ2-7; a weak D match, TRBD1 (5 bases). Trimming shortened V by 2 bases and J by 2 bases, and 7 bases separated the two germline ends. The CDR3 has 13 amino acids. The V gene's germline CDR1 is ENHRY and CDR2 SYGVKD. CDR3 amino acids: CAISEGATYEQYF. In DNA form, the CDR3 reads TGTGCCATCAGTGAGGGGGCTACCTACGAGCAGTACTTC.

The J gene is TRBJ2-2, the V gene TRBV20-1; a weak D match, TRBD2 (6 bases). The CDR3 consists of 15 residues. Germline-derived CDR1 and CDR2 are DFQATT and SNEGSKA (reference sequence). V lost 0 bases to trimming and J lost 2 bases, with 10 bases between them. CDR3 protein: CSARELGTNTGELFF. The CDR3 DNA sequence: TGCAGTGCTAGAGAACTCGGGACTAACACCGGGGAGCTGTTTTTT.

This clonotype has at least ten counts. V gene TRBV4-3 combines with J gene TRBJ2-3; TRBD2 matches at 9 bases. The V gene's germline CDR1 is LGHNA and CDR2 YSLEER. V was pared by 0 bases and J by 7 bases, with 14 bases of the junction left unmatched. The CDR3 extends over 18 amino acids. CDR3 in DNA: TGCGCCAGCAGCCAAGAGCTAAACCGAGCGGGAGGACGGAATACGCAGTATTTT. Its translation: CASSQELNRAGGRNTQYF.

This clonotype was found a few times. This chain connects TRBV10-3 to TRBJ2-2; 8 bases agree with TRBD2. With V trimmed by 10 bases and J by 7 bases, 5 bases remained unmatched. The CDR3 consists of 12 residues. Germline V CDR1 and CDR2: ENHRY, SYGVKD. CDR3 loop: CATRAGDGELFF. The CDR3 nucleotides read TGTGCCACCAGAGCGGGGGACGGGGAGCTGTTTTTT.

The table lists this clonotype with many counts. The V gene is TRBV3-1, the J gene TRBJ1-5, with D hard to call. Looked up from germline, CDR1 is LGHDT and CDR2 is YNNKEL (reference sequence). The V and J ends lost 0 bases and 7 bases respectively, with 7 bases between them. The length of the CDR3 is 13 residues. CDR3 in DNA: TGTGCCAGCAGCCAAGATGGGAGACAGCCCCAGCATTTT. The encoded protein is CASSQDGRQPQHF.

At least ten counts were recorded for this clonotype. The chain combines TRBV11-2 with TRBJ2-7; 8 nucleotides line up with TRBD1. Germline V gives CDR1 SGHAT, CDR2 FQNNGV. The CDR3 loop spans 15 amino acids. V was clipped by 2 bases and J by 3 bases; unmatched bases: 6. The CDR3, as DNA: TGTGCCAGCAGCTTAAAGTACACAGGGGGCTACGAGCAGTACTTC. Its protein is CASSLKYTGGYEQYF. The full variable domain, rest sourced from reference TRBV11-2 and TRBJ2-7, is EAGVAQSPRYKIIEKRQSVAFWCNPISGHATLYWYQQILGQGPKLLIQFQNNGVVDDSQLPKDRFSAERLKGVDSTLKIQPAKLEDSAVYLCASSLKYTGGYEQYFGPGTRLTVT.

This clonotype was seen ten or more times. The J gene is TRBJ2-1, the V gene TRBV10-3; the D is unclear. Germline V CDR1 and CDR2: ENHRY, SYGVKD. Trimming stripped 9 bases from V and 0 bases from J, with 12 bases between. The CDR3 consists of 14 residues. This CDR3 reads CAIWTPSSYNEQFF. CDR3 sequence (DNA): TGTGCCATTTGGACCCCGAGCTCCTACAATGAGCAGTTCTTC.

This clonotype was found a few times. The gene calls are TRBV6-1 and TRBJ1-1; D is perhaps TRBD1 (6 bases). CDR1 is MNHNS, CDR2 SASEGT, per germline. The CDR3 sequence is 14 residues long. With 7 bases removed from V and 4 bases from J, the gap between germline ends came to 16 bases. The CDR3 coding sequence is TGTGCCAGCACTTCCGGGGGGCTGAGCACTGAAGCTTTCTTT. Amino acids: CASTSGGLSTEAFF.

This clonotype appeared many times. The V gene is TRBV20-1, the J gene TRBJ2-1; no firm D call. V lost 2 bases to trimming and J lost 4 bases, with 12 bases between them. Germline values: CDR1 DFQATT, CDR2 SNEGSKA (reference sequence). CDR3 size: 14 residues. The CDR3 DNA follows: TGCAGTGCTAGACAACCGTGGGCGTACAATGAGCAGTTCTTC. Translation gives CSARQPWAYNEQFF.

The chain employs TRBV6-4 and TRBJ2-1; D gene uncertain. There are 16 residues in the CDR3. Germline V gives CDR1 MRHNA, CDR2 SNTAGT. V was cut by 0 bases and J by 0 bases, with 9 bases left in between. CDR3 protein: CASSDSTTSSYNEQFF. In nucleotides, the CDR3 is TGTGCCAGCAGTGACTCAACTACGAGCTCCTACAATGAGCAGTTCTTC.

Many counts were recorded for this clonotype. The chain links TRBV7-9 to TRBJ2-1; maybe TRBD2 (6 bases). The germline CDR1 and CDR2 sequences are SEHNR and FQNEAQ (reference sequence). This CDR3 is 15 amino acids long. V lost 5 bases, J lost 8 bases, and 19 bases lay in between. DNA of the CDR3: TGTGCCAGCAGCAGTCCGGACGGGAGATTGGATGAGCAGTTCTTC. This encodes CASSSPDGRLDEQFF.

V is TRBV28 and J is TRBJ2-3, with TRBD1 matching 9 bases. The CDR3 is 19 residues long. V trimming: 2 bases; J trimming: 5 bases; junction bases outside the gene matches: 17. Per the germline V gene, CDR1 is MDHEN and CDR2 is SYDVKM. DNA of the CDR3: TGTGCCAGCAGTTTAAGGACAGGGGCCAAACGGGGCCCACAAGATACGCAGTATTTT. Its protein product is CASSLRTGAKRGPQDTQYF.

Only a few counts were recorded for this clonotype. For the CDR3, the DNA is TGCGCCAGCAGTGTAATGAGCGGGAGGGTCTACGAGCAGTACTTC. Amino acid sequence: CASSVMSGRVYEQYF. This chain joins TRBV5-1 and TRBJ2-7; TRBD2 agrees at 10 bases. V lost 5 bases, J lost 3 bases, and 8 bases stayed unmatched. In germline, CDR1 is SGHRS, CDR2 YFSETQ. The CDR3 totals 15 residues. Full variable domain (rest looked up from reference TRBV5-1 and TRBJ2-7): KAGVTQTPRYLIKTRGQQVTLSCSPISGHRSVSWYQQTPGQGLQFLFEYFSETQRNKGNFPGRFSGRQFSNSRSEMNVSTLELGDSALYLCASSVMSGRVYEQYFGPGTRLTVT.

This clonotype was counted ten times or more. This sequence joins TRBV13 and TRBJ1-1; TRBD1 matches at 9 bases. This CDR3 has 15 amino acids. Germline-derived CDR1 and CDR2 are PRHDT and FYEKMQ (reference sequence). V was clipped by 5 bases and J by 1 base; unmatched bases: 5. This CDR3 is CASSTRQGENTEAFF. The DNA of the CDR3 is TGTGCCAGCAGCACCCGACAGGGGGAGAACACTGAAGCTTTCTTT.

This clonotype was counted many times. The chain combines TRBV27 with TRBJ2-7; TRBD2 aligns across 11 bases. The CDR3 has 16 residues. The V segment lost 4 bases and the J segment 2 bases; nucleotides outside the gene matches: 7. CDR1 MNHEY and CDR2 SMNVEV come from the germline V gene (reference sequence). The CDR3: CASSSTGTSGTYEQYF. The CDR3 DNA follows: TGTGCCAGCAGTTCGACCGGGACTAGCGGTACCTACGAGCAGTACTTC.

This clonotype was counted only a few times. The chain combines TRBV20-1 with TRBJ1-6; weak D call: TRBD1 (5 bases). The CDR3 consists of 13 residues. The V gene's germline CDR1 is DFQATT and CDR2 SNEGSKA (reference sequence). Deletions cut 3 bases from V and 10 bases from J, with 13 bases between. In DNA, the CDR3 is TGCAGTGCTAGTTCGGGGGGAAACTCACCCCTCCACTTT. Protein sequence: CSASSGGNSPLHF.

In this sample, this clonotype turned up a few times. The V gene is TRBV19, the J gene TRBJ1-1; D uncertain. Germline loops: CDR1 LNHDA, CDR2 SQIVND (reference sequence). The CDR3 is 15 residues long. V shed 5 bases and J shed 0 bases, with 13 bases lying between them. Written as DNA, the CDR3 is TGTGCCAGTAGTCATAATGGGGTCATGAACACTGAAGCTTTCTTT. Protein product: CASSHNGVMNTEAFF.

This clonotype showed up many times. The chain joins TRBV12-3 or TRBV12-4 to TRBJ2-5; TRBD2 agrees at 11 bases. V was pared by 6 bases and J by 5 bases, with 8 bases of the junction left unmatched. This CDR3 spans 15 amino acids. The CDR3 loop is CASSPSGRWRETQYF. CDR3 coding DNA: TGTGCCAGCAGCCCTAGCGGGAGGTGGCGGGAGACCCAGTACTTC.